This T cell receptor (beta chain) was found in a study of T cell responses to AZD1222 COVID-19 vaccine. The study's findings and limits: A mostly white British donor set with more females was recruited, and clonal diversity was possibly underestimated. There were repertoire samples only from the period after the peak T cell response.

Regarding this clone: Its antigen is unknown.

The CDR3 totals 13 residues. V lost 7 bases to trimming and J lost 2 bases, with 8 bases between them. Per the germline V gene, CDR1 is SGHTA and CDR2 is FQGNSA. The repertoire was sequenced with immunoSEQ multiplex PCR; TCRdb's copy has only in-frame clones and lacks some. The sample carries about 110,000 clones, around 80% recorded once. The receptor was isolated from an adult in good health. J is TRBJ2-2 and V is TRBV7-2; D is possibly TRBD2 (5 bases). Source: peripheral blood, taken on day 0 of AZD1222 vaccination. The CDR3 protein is CASNLANTGELFF. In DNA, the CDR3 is TGTGCCAGCAACCTAGCAAACACCGGGGAGCTGTTTTTT.